This T cell receptor beta chain came from a study of T cell repertoires in cytomegalovirus infection. Study-wide background: Both CMV infection and a matching HLA type were indicated by public TCR beta signatures.

MiXCR, applied by TCRdb to the reads, yields one record per CDR3 protein. The repertoire holds roughly 350,000 distinct CDR3 sequences, with nearly 35% as singletons. Study-wide points: HLA-C-restricted, CMV-specific TCR beta clonotypes were dominant ex vivo.

To note about this clonotype: Its antigen is not identified.

This CDR3 has 13 residues. The V end was cut by 1 base, the J end by 13 bases, with 14 bases between. Germline V gene sequence: CDR1 SGHVS, CDR2 FQNEAQ. The sequences come from cultured PBMCs, collected from culture after CMV antigen stimulation. This receptor was taken from a human donor in good health (CMV status not recorded). Some clones in this sample may be carry-over from other donors' samples. The genes are TRBV7-8 and TRBJ2-1; D perhaps matches TRBD2 (5 bases). CDR3 bases: TGTGCCAGCAGCTTAGTGGTAGAGCGGTATCAGTTCTTC. Its translation is CASSLVVERYQFF.